One and the same sample provided the 30 T cell receptor beta chains below, sequenced in a study of T cell repertoires in cytomegalovirus infection. MiXCR, applied by TCRdb to the reads, yields one record per CDR3 protein. The profile shows hundreds of thousands of distinct CDR3 sequences, 8% to 10% of them singletons. Sequencing used PBMCs. The receptor source for this set is a human donor in good health (CMV status not recorded). Some clones in this sample may be carry-over from other donors' samples.

The sample holds many counts of this clonotype. V and J are TRBV5-1 and TRBJ2-1; no reliable D call. The germline V gene has CDR1 SGHRS and CDR2 YFSETQ. The length of the CDR3 is 14 residues. V lost 0 bases and J 5 bases, leaving 9 bases between the germline ends. The CDR3 loop reads CASSLGGTNNEQFF. The CDR3 DNA follows: TGCGCCAGCAGCTTGGGGGGTACAAACAATGAGCAGTTCTTC.

This sequence joins TRBV7-9 and TRBJ1-3; 9 nucleotides agree with TRBD1. V was clipped by 5 bases and J by 8 bases; unmatched bases: 4. There are 13 residues in the CDR3. The germline gives CDR1 SEHNR, CDR2 FQNEAQ (reference sequence). The CDR3 DNA reads as TGTGCCAGCAGCGGGACAGGGCGAGACACCATATATTTT. It codes for CASSGTGRDTIYF.

The V call is TRBV5-6, the J call TRBJ2-2, with D possibly called TRBD1 or TRBD2 (5 bases each). The CDR3 runs to 15 residues. The germline gives CDR1 SGHDT, CDR2 YYEEEE. The V end was cut by 6 bases, the J end by 6 bases, with 18 bases between. CDR3 bases: TGTGCCAGCACCCGGACACCAGGGACGGCCGGGGAGCTGTTTTTT. Protein: CASTRTPGTAGELFF.

This clonotype was seen ten or more times. The chain couples TRBV7-9 to TRBJ2-3; unclear D gene. V lost 1 base and J lost 2, with 10 bases in between. CDR3 length equals 15 residues. CDR1 is SEHNR and CDR2 is FQNEAQ in the germline V gene (reference sequence). CDR3 protein: CASSLGLFFTDTQYF. CDR3 DNA sequence: TGTGCCAGCAGCTTAGGACTTTTCTTCACAGATACGCAGTATTTT.

The J gene is TRBJ2-5, the V gene TRBV20-1, with a tentative D call TRBD2 (5 bases). Trimming shortened V by 0 bases and J by 1 base, and 9 bases separated the two germline ends. The germline V gene encodes CDR1 DFQATT and CDR2 SNEGSKA (reference sequence). The CDR3 spans 14 residues. For the CDR3, the DNA is TGCAGTGCTAGAGAGCGGGCCCGCCAAGAGACCCAGTACTTC. It translates to CSARERARQETQYF.

This clonotype has ten or more counts. This sequence joins TRBV3-1 and TRBJ2-5; 7 bases map to TRBD1. The CDR3 sequence is 13 residues long. Looked up from germline, CDR1 is LGHDT and CDR2 is YNNKEL (reference sequence). Trimming at V came to 5 bases and at J to 5 bases, leaving 5 bases not matched to a gene. The CDR3 DNA reads TGTGCCAGCAGCACAGGGGCCAGGGAGACCCAGTACTTC. Translated, it gives CASSTGARETQYF.

This clonotype was recorded at least ten times. This sequence joins TRBV6-5 and TRBJ1-3, with D hard to call. The CDR3 consists of 17 residues. V gave up 2 bases and J gave up 0 bases, with 14 bases separating them. CDR1 and CDR2 (germline): MNHEY, SVGAGI. CDR3 nucleotide sequence: TGTGCCAGCAGTTACCTGGGCAGGAGAATCTCTGGAAACACCATATATTTT. It encodes CASSYLGRRISGNTIYF.

This clonotype was counted ten times or more. J is TRBJ2-2 and V is TRBV20-1, with TRBD1 matching 9 bases. This CDR3 has 18 residues. Germline assignment: CDR1 DFQATT and CDR2 SNEGSKA (reference sequence). Losses at the gene ends were 6 bases for V and 1 base for J; bases not matched to a gene: 15. The CDR3 DNA reads as TGCAGTGCAAGCGCTACAGGGGGCCGTGGAATGAACACCGGGGAGCTGTTTTTT. It yields the protein CSASATGGRGMNTGELFF.

This clonotype was found many times. This CDR3 is CASSLGAGTEAFF. In DNA form, the CDR3 reads TGTGCCAGCAGTTTAGGGGCAGGCACTGAAGCTTTCTTT. V is TRBV27 and J is TRBJ1-1, with a tentative D call TRBD1 (5 bases). Looked up from germline, CDR1 is MNHEY and CDR2 is SMNVEV (reference sequence). Trimming took 2 bases from V and 4 from J, leaving 8 bases between them. The CDR3 spans 13 residues.

V usage is TRBV29-1 and J usage is TRBJ2-7; D is unclear. The CDR3 has 12 amino acids. V lost 1 base and J 0 bases, leaving 4 bases between the germline ends. CDR1 SQVTM and CDR2 ANQGSEA come from the germline V gene. CDR3 sequence reads: CSVEGFSYEQYF. CDR3 nucleotide sequence: TGCAGCGTTGAAGGGTTCTCCTACGAGCAGTACTTC.

This clonotype was recorded at least ten times. The J gene is TRBJ2-5, the V gene TRBV2; 8 positions agree with TRBD2. V shed 5 bases, J shed 5 bases, and the junction held 10 bases outside the gene matches. CDR3 length: 15 amino acids. Germline V CDR1 and CDR2: SNHLY, FYNNEI. The chain's CDR3 is CASSRGGRPQETQYF. CDR3 DNA: TGTGCCAGCAGTCGGGGGGGCCGTCCTCAGGAGACCCAGTACTTC. The full variable domain, in which reference TRBV2 and TRBJ2-5 provide the parts outside the CDR3, is EPEVTQTPSHQVTQMGQEVILRCVPISNHLYFYWYRQILGQKVEFLVSFYNNEISEKSEIFDDQFSVERPDGSNFTLKIRSTKLEDSAMYFCASSRGGRPQETQYFGPGTRLLVL.

There are a few counts of this clonotype. The chain has TRBV12-3 or TRBV12-4 and TRBJ1-1; D possibly corresponds to TRBD1 (5 bases). V lost 3 bases and J lost 1, with 15 bases in between. This CDR3 spans 16 amino acids. In DNA form, the CDR3 reads TGTGCCAGCAGTTTTCTAGTGGGGCTTGGGAACACTGAAGCTTTCTTT. The encoded protein is CASSFLVGLGNTEAFF.

This clonotype appeared many times. The chain recombines TRBV28 with TRBJ1-1, with no clear D. CDR3 length: 12 amino acids. The germline CDR1 and CDR2 sequences are MDHEN and SYDVKM. V shed 6 bases and J shed 7 bases, with 12 bases lying between them. CDR3 residues: CASSYLGGEAFF. CDR3 coding DNA: TGTGCCAGCAGCTACCTGGGCGGTGAAGCTTTCTTT.

The chain uses TRBV28 and TRBJ2-6; D is possibly TRBD2 (5 bases). This CDR3 has 17 residues. From germline, CDR1 is MDHEN and CDR2 SYDVKM. V lost 3 bases and J 2 bases, leaving 14 bases between the germline ends. DNA of the CDR3: TGTGCCAGCAGTTTTGCAGGCCGAGGGCCTGGGGCCAACGTCCTGACTTTC. It encodes CASSFAGRGPGANVLTF.

This clonotype has more than one count but fewer than ten. The chain recombines TRBV28 with TRBJ1-3; possible D gene TRBD1, 6 bases. The CDR3 has 15 amino acids. The germline V gene encodes CDR1 MDHEN and CDR2 SYDVKM. Trimming cost V 5 bases and J 0 bases, with 11 bases left between them. The DNA for the CDR3 is TGTGCCAGCAGTGGACAGTCGAGCTCTGGAAACACCATATATTTT. Translation: CASSGQSSSGNTIYF.

This chain links TRBV28 with TRBJ1-1; 7 bases are a match to TRBD1. CDR3 length equals 14 residues. V gave up 3 bases and J gave up 6 bases; unmatched junction bases: 7. The germline V gene encodes CDR1 MDHEN and CDR2 SYDVKM. CDR3 amino acids: CASSLGDREAEAFF. The CDR3 DNA reads as TGTGCCAGCAGTTTGGGAGACAGGGAAGCTGAAGCTTTCTTT.

Here the CDR3 reads CSARTGGNGNTIYF. Here the CDR3 DNA reads TGCAGTGCTAGGACGGGGGGGAATGGAAACACCATATATTTT. V usage is TRBV20-1 and J usage is TRBJ1-3, with a possible D match to TRBD1 (5 bases). Germline V gives CDR1 DFQATT, CDR2 SNEGSKA (reference sequence). CDR3 length: 14 amino acids. V lost 3 bases and J 3 bases, leaving 12 bases between the germline ends.

The CDR3 DNA reads as TGTGCCACCAGCAGAGAATACAGGGTTGAAGAGACCCAGTACTTC. Translated, it gives CATSREYRVEETQYF. V and J are TRBV15 and TRBJ2-5, with D possibly TRBD1 on 6 matching bases. Trimming took 0 bases from V and 3 from J, leaving 11 bases between them. CDR3 length equals 15 residues. Per germline, CDR1 LNHNV and CDR2 YYDKDF (reference sequence).

This clonotype was counted at least ten times. J is TRBJ1-4 and V is TRBV29-1; D remains ambiguous. The V gene lost 5 bases and the J gene lost 1 base, with 14 bases spanning the gap. From germline, CDR1 is SQVTM and CDR2 ANQGSEA. The CDR3 contains 15 residues. Here the CDR3 DNA reads TGCAGCGTTACTCTCCTCGGGGAAACTAATGAAAAACTGTTTTTT. Translating it yields CSVTLLGETNEKLFF.

There are many counts of this clonotype. This rearrangement joins TRBV20-1 to TRBJ2-2; TRBD2 aligns across 8 bases. With V trimmed by 2 bases and J by 4 bases, 12 bases remained unmatched. The CDR3 covers 17 residues. Germline CDR1 is DFQATT and CDR2 is SNEGSKA (reference sequence). CDR3 in amino acids: CSARPASGHGSTGELFF. In nucleotides, the CDR3 is TGCAGTGCTAGACCCGCTAGCGGGCACGGTAGCACCGGGGAGCTGTTTTTT.

This clonotype occurred many times. CDR3 region: CASSSQGRSQPQHF. CDR3 sequence (DNA): TGTGCCAGCAGCTCACAGGGAAGGAGCCAGCCCCAGCATTTT. V is TRBV7-9 and J is TRBJ1-5; TRBD1 is a possible D gene (6 bases). Germline lookup yields CDR1 SEHNR and CDR2 FQNEAQ (reference sequence). The CDR3 sequence is 14 residues long. V lost 4 bases and J 7 bases, leaving 14 bases between the germline ends.

The table lists this clonotype with many counts. The J gene is TRBJ2-7, the V gene TRBV9; 14 bases match TRBD2. J gave up 3 bases and V 0 bases, and 5 bases lay outside the gene matches. The CDR3 runs to 17 residues. Germline CDR1 SGDLS, CDR2 YYNGEE. The CDR3 is CASSVEGLAGGYYEQYF. Written as DNA, the CDR3 is TGTGCCAGCAGCGTAGAAGGACTAGCGGGGGGTTACTACGAGCAGTACTTC.

Many counts were recorded for this clonotype. V gene TRBV28 combines with J gene TRBJ2-7, with 7 bases fitting TRBD1. V lost 5 bases, J lost 4 bases, and 5 bases stayed unmatched. Germline V CDR1 and CDR2: MDHEN, SYDVKM. This CDR3 is built from 13 residues. The CDR3 DNA sequence: TGTGCCAGCAGTAGACAGGGTAGATACGAGCAGTACGTC. It is translated as CASSRQGRYEQYV.

This clonotype showed up just a few times. One junction end does not reproduce the germline sequence, and a read error may be involved. DNA of the CDR3: TGTGCTAGCAGCGCCGACGGGGGATCCTACAATGAGCAGTTCTTC. Translated, it gives CASSADGGSYNEQFF. The rearrangement links TRBV7-7 to TRBJ2-1, with a tentative D call TRBD2 (6 bases). Germline V gives CDR1 SSHAT, CDR2 FNYEAQ (reference sequence). The length of the CDR3 is 15 residues.

This clonotype was seen a handful of times. The gene calls are TRBV27 and TRBJ2-2; TRBD1 or TRBD2 may be the D gene (5 bases each). Germline values: CDR1 MNHEY, CDR2 SMNVEV (reference sequence). The V end was cut by 8 bases, the J end by 7 bases, with 17 bases between. There are 14 residues in the CDR3. CDR3 sequence (DNA): TGTGCCAGCGGATGGGGCGAGGGTAGCGGGGAGCTGTTTTTT. This translates into CASGWGEGSGELFF.

This clonotype has at least ten counts. The chain links TRBV7-2 to TRBJ1-5, with D possibly TRBD1 on 5 matching bases. Germline V gene data show CDR1 as SGHTA and CDR2 as FQGNSA. The CDR3 has 14 residues. The V end was cut by 5 bases, the J end by 5 bases, with 13 bases between. The CDR3 DNA follows: TGTGCCAGCAGCCTCAGGGAATTTGATCAGCCCCAGCATTTT. It yields the protein CASSLREFDQPQHF. Variable domain in full (rest from reference TRBV7-2 and TRBJ1-5): GAGVSQSPSNKVTEKGKDVELRCDPISGHTALYWYRQSLGQGLEFLIYFQGNSAPDKSGLPSDRFSAERTGGSVSTLTIQRTQQEDSAVYLCASSLREFDQPQHFGDGTRLSIL.

This clonotype showed up many times. The CDR3 reads CASSLSVYSNQPQHF. DNA for the CDR3: TGTGCCAGCAGCCTTAGTGTTTATAGCAATCAGCCCCAGCATTTT. The V gene is TRBV6-5, the J gene TRBJ1-5; D remains unclear. This CDR3 contains 15 residues. Germline assignment: CDR1 MNHEY and CDR2 SVGAGI. Between the trimmed V and J ends, which lost 6 bases and 0 bases, there was a span of 12 bases.

This clonotype was detected many times. The rearrangement links TRBV5-1 to TRBJ1-1, with D uncertain. This CDR3 region has 14 residues. Germline V gene data show CDR1 as SGHRS and CDR2 as YFSETQ. V was pared by 0 bases and J by 1 base, with 7 bases between. The DNA of the CDR3 is TGCGCCAGCAGCTTGGGAGACGGGAACACTGAAGCTTTCTTT. Translating it yields CASSLGDGNTEAFF. The full variable domain, in which reference TRBV5-1 and TRBJ1-1 provide the parts outside the CDR3, is KAGVTQTPRYLIKTRGQQVTLSCSPISGHRSVSWYQQTPGQGLQFLFEYFSETQRNKGNFPGRFSGRQFSNSRSEMNVSTLELGDSALYLCASSLGDGNTEAFFGQGTRLTVV.

The sample holds a few counts of this clonotype. V gene TRBV28 combines with J gene TRBJ1-5; 7 nucleotides align to TRBD1. In germline, CDR1 is MDHEN, CDR2 SYDVKM. CDR3 length equals 15 residues. V shed 6 bases, J shed 3 bases, and the junction held 8 bases outside the gene matches. The CDR3 DNA reads TGTGCCAGCAGGGACCGACAGGGCCTCAATCAGCCCCAGCATTTT. Its translation: CASRDRQGLNQPQHF.

Judged by abundance, this clonotype is medium-sized. The rearrangement joins TRBV7-2 to TRBJ1-6; D is undetermined. V lost 5 bases and J 7 bases, leaving 12 bases between the germline ends. Germline V gene data show CDR1 as SGHTA and CDR2 as FQGNSA. The CDR3 consists of 14 residues. DNA of the CDR3: TGTGCCAGCAGCCGTTTTGGGGAAAATTCACCCCTCCACTTT. Protein sequence: CASSRFGENSPLHF.